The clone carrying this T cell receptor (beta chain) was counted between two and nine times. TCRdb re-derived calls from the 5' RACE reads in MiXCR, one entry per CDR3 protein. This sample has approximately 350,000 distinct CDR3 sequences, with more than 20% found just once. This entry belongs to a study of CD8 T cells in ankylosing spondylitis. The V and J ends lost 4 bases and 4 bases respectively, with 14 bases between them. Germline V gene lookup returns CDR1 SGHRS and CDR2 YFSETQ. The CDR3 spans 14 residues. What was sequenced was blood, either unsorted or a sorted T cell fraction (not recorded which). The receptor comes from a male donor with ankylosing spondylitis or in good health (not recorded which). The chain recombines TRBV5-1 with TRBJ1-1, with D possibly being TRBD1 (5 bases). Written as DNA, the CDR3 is TGCGCCAGCAGCCCAGACAGTTTGAGCACTGAAGCTTTCTTT. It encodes CASSPDSLSTEAFF.